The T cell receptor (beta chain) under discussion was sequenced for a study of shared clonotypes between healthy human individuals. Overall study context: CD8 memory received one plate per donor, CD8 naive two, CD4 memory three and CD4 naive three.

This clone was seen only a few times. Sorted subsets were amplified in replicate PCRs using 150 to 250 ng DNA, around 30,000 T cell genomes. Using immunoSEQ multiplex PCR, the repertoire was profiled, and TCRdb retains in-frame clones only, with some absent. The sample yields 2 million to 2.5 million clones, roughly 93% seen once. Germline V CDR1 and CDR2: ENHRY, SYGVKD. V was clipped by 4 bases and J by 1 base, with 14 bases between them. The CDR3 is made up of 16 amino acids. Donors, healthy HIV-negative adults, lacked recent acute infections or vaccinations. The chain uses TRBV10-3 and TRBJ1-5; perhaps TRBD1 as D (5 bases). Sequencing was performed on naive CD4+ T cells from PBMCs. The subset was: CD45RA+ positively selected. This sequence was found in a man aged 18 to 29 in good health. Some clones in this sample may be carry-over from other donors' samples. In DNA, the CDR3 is TGTGCCATCAGTGCCCAGGAGGGGTCGAGCAATCAGCCCCAGCATTTT. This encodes CAISAQEGSSNQPQHF.